This T cell receptor beta chain was obtained from a study of shared clonotypes between healthy human individuals. Study-level information: Donors had three CD4 naive, three CD4 memory, two CD8 naive and one CD8 memory plate apiece. Study-wide results and limits: Clonotype sharing among donors was thought likely to change with sequencing depth.

This clone has at least ten counts. The antigen is not known. Libraries were prepared by immunoSEQ multiplex PCR; TCRdb keeps only in-frame clonotypes and omits some of them. The table has approximately 720,000 clones, about three quarters seen once. Adults of Caucasian background living in Nashville, Tennessee made up all donors. CDR1 is SNHLY and CDR2 is FYNNEI in the germline V gene. Trimming left V 6 bases short and J 4 bases short, with 12 bases between. The CDR3 contains 13 residues. Sequenced: memory CD4+ T cells sorted from blood. Specified subset: CD45RA-negative fraction. The genes are TRBV2 and TRBJ1-2; no clear D. The sequence was collected from a woman in her 30s in good health. CDR3 nucleotides: TGTGCCAGCAGCCCCCCACAACTCTATGGCTACACCTTC. As protein: CASSPPQLYGYTF.